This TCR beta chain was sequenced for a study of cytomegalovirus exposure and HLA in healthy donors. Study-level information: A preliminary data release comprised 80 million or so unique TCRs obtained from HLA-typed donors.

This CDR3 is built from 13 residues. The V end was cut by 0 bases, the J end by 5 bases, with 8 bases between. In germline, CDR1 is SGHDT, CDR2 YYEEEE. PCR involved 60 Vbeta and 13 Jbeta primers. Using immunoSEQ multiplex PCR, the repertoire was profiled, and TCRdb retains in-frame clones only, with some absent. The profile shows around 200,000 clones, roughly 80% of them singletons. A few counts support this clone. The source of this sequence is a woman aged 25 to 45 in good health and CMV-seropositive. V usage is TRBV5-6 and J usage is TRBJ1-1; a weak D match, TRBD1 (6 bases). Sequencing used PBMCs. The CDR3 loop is CASSLEGGTEAFF. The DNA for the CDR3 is TGTGCCAGCAGCTTGGAGGGGGGGACTGAAGCTTTCTTT.